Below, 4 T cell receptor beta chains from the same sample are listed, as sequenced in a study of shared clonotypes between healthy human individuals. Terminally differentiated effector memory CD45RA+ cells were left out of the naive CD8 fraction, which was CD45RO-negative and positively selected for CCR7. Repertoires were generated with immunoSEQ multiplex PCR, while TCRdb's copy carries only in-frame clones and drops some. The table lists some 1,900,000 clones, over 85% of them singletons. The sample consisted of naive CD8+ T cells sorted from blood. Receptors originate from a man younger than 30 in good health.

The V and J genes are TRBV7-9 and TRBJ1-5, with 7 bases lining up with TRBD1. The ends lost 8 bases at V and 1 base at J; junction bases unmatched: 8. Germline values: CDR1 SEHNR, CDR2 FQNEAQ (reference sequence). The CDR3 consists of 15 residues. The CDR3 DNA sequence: TGTGCCAGCTCGGGGACAGCGGAAAGCAATCAGCCCCAGCATTTT. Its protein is CASSGTAESNQPQHF.

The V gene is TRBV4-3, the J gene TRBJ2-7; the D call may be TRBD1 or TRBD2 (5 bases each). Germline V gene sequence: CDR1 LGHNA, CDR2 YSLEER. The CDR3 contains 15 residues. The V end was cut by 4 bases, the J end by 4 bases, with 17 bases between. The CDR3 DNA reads TGCGCCAGCAGCCTGGGGACGGACCTTTTTTACGAGCAGTACTTC. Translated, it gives CASSLGTDLFYEQYF.

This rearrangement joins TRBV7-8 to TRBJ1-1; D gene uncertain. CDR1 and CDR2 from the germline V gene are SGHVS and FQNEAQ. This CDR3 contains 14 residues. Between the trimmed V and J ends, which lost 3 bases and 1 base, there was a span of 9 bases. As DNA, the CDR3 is TGTGCCAGCAGCTTTACGGAGGGGAACACTGAAGCTTTCTTT. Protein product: CASSFTEGNTEAFF.

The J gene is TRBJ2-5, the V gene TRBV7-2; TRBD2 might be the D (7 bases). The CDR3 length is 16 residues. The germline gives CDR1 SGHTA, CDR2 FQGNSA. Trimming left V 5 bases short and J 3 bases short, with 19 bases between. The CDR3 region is CASSPPRGGAEETQYF. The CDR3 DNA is TGTGCCAGCAGCCCCCCGAGAGGGGGGGCCGAAGAGACCCAGTACTTC. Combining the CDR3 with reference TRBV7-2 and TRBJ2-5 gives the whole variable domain GAGVSQSPSNKVTEKGKDVELRCDPISGHTALYWYRQSLGQGLEFLIYFQGNSAPDKSGLPSDRFSAERTGGSVSTLTIQRTQQEDSAVYLCASSPPRGGAEETQYFGPGTRLLVL.